This entry lists 21 T cell receptor beta chains sequenced from one sample in a study of T cells in Graves' hyperthyroidism and ophthalmopathy (dated by TCRdb to between 2018 and 2021). The method was multiplex PCR. TCRdb names Illumina HiSeq 2000 as the instrument used. The TCR beta CDR3 regions were amplified from the RNA transcripts. A first-round RT-PCR of the TCR CDR3 used the HTBI primer set with the Qiagen OneStep RT-PCR kit. The raw public data were reprocessed by TCRdb itself: fastp quality trimming at Q25, MiXCR clonotype calling, in-frame beta chains only. Under each unique CDR3 protein, matching rows form one entry showing the most common genes and DNA. The sample profile shows around 540,000 distinct CDR3 sequences; 15% to 20% of them were found once. The top ten clonotypes cover over 25% of the sample. The sequenced sample consisted of blood. The receptors derive from a woman aged 25 to 39 with Graves' ophthalmopathy.

There are many counts of this clonotype. The rearrangement joins TRBV30 to TRBJ2-3, with unresolved D. Germline values: CDR1 GTSNPN, CDR2 SVGIG (reference sequence). This CDR3 has 13 amino acids. V was pared by 4 bases and J by 0 bases, with 8 bases between. CDR3 residues: CAWNGPSTDTQYF. The CDR3, as DNA: TGTGCCTGGAACGGGCCTAGCACAGATACGCAGTATTTT.

This clonotype was recorded at least ten times. This sequence joins TRBV20-1 and TRBJ2-3; 11 nucleotides line up with TRBD2. The CDR3 contains 19 residues. Looked up from germline, CDR1 is DFQATT and CDR2 is SNEGSKA (reference sequence). V lost 5 bases and J lost 2; bases outside the gene matches: 18. The CDR3 sequence: CSALSGTSGFQHHTDTQYF. In DNA form, the CDR3 reads TGCAGTGCTCTCTCGGGGACTAGCGGATTTCAGCACCACACAGATACGCAGTATTTT.

The sample holds a few counts of this clonotype. This may be a read error, as it is one base from a much larger clone. The chain recombines TRBV7-2 with TRBJ2-1; no reliable D call. The V gene's germline CDR1 is SGHTA and CDR2 FQGNSA. V was clipped by 1 base and J by 7 bases, with 11 bases between them. The CDR3 extends over 14 amino acids. The CDR3 here is CASSLGGVINEQFF. In nucleotides, the CDR3 is TGTGCCAGCAGCTTAGGTGGGGTGATAAATGAGCAGTTCTTC. The whole variable domain, filled in from reference TRBV7-2 and TRBJ2-1, reads GAGVSQSPSNKVTEKGKDVELRCDPISGHTALYWYRQSLGQGLEFLIYFQGNSAPDKSGLPSDRFSAERTGGSVSTLTIQRTQQEDSAVYLCASSLGGVINEQFFGPGTRLTVL.

The chain uses TRBV6-1 and TRBJ1-2, with D tentatively TRBD1 (6 bases). The CDR3 sequence is 14 residues long. V lost 6 bases, J lost 2 bases, and 13 bases lay in between. Germline assignment: CDR1 MNHNS and CDR2 SASEGT. CDR3 DNA sequence: TGTGCCAGCAGCCCCGGGACAAGAAACTATGGCTACACCTTC. It codes for CASSPGTRNYGYTF.

This clonotype showed up just a few times. V gene TRBV2 combines with J gene TRBJ2-2, with TRBD2 matching over 9 bases. Looked up from germline, CDR1 is SNHLY and CDR2 is FYNNEI. V lost 3 bases, J lost 5 bases, and 7 bases stayed unmatched. The CDR3 is 16 residues long. CDR3 coding DNA: TGTGCCAGCAGTGACGGCGGGGGGGCGGGGACCGGGGAGCTGTTTTTT. This translates into CASSDGGGAGTGELFF.

This clonotype was recorded at least ten times. The CDR3 is CASTGPGSYNEQFF. Here the CDR3 DNA reads TGTGCCAGCACGGGCCCGGGCTCCTACAATGAGCAGTTCTTC. The chain is built from TRBV2 and TRBJ2-1; D remains unclear. Trimming stripped 7 bases from V and 0 bases from J, with 10 bases between. The CDR3 runs to 14 residues. Per the germline V gene, CDR1 is SNHLY and CDR2 is FYNNEI.

The chain combines TRBV6-5 with TRBJ2-7; 12 bases are shared with TRBD1. This CDR3 has 16 amino acids. Looked up from germline, CDR1 is MNHEY and CDR2 is SVGAGI. Unmatched junction bases numbered 9, after V lost 4 bases and J lost 5 bases. In DNA, the CDR3 is TGTGCCAGCAGTTGGGCCCAGGGACAGGGGGCCGACGAGCAGTACTTC. Its protein is CASSWAQGQGADEQYF.

The rearrangement links TRBV19 to TRBJ2-1, with 12 bases aligning to TRBD2. The junction had 12 bases not matched to a gene; V was cut back by 4 bases and J by 8 bases. CDR1 and CDR2 (germline): LNHDA, SQIVND (reference sequence). The CDR3 runs to 17 residues. CDR3: CASSTRKTSGRFYEQFF. The CDR3 DNA follows: TGTGCCAGTAGTACCCGGAAAACTAGCGGGAGGTTCTATGAGCAGTTCTTC. The full variable domain, in which reference TRBV19 and TRBJ2-1 provide the parts outside the CDR3, is DGGITQSPKYLFRKEGQNVTLSCEQNLNHDAMYWYRQDPGQGLRLIYYSQIVNDFQKGDIAEGYSVSREKKESFPLTVTSAQKNPTAFYLCASSTRKTSGRFYEQFFGPGTRLTVL.

This clonotype has more than one count but fewer than ten. The CDR3 region has the DNA TGTGCCAGCAGTTTATCCTCTACCGGCAATGAGCAGTTCTTC. This sequence encodes CASSLSSTGNEQFF. The chain uses TRBV27 and TRBJ2-1; D ambiguous. Germline CDR1 and CDR2: MNHEY and SMNVEV (reference sequence). V lost 0 bases, J lost 6 bases, and 9 bases lay in between. This CDR3 comprises 14 residues.

This clonotype occurred a few times. The rearrangement joins TRBV4-3 to TRBJ2-2, with TRBD2 as a possible D gene (6 bases). Per the germline V gene, CDR1 is LGHNA and CDR2 is YSLEER. V was cut by 3 bases and J by 3 bases, with 29 bases left in between. The CDR3 extends over 21 amino acids. CDR3 region: CASSHPGWGDILARHTGELFF. CDR3 DNA: TGCGCCAGCAGCCACCCAGGTTGGGGCGATATTCTAGCGAGACACACCGGGGAGCTGTTTTTT.

Ten or more counts support this clonotype. The CDR3 here is CASSLVTTGDMNTEAFF. CDR3 nucleotide sequence: TGTGCCAGCAGCTTGGTCACGACAGGGGACATGAACACTGAAGCTTTCTTT. The chain joins TRBV5-8 to TRBJ1-1; 8 nucleotides agree with TRBD1. The V segment lost 0 bases and the J segment 0 bases; nucleotides outside the gene matches: 7. From germline, CDR1 is SGHTS and CDR2 YDEGEE. The CDR3 runs 17 residues. Combining the CDR3 with reference TRBV5-8 and TRBJ1-1 gives the whole variable domain EAGVTQSPTHLIKTRGQQATLRCSPISGHTSVYWYQQALGLGLQFLLWYDEGEERNRGNFPPRFSGRQFPNYSSELNVNALELEDSALYLCASSLVTTGDMNTEAFFGQGTRLTVV.

The sample holds a few counts of this clonotype. This chain connects TRBV29-1 to TRBJ2-1; TRBD2 agrees at 13 bases. V shed 7 bases and J 11 bases; nucleotides not matched to a gene: 11. This CDR3 comprises 14 residues. The germline V gene has CDR1 SQVTM and CDR2 ANQGSEA. The DNA for the CDR3 is TGCAGCGCCAGAACTAGCGGGAGGGCCACGAAGCAGTTCTTC. It is translated as CSARTSGRATKQFF.

This clonotype was seen ten or more times. The chain combines TRBV15 with TRBJ2-7; D possibly corresponds to TRBD1 (6 bases). V was trimmed by 3 bases and J by 5 bases, leaving 11 bases between them. The CDR3 has 13 residues. In germline, CDR1 is LNHNV, CDR2 YYDKDF (reference sequence). The CDR3 here is CATSSTGHHEQYF. As DNA, the CDR3 is TGTGCCACCAGCAGCACAGGGCACCACGAGCAGTACTTC.

This clonotype was picked up many times. The rearrangement uses TRBV20-1 and TRBJ2-1; D is undetermined. Germline V gives CDR1 DFQATT, CDR2 SNEGSKA (reference sequence). V was cut by 0 bases and J by 8 bases, with 14 bases left in between. The CDR3 has 14 amino acids. Here the CDR3 reads CSARDPTPPYEQFF. The CDR3 coding sequence is TGCAGTGCTAGAGATCCCACCCCTCCTTATGAGCAGTTCTTC.

V is TRBV7-9 and J is TRBJ1-4, with 7 positions matching TRBD1. V shed 0 bases, J shed 3 bases, and the junction held 1 base outside the gene matches. Germline CDR1 and CDR2: SEHNR and FQNEAQ (reference sequence). There are 15 residues in the CDR3. As DNA, the CDR3 is TGTGCCAGCAGCTTAGCAGGGGGCCCTAATGAAAAACTGTTTTTT. Translation: CASSLAGGPNEKLFF.

The V and J genes are TRBV29-1 and TRBJ1-2; D may be TRBD1 (5 bases). Per germline, CDR1 SQVTM and CDR2 ANQGSEA. CDR3 length equals 13 residues. V was shortened by 3 bases and J by 5 bases, with 13 bases between the two germline ends. In DNA form, the CDR3 reads TGCAGCGTTGAGAAACAGGACATATATGGCTACACCTTC. It encodes CSVEKQDIYGYTF.

The chain is built from TRBV5-8 and TRBJ2-3, with a possible D match to TRBD1 (6 bases). The CDR3 totals 15 residues. Between the trimmed V and J ends, which lost 1 base and 4 bases, there was a span of 13 bases. CDR1 is SGHTS and CDR2 is YDEGEE in the germline V gene. The CDR3, as DNA: TGTGCCAGCAGCTTGCGGCCAGGGGATTCAGATACGCAGTATTTT. It yields the protein CASSLRPGDSDTQYF.

In its sample, this clonotype was seen a few times. This chain uses TRBV30 with TRBJ2-1; TRBD2 matches 10 bases. The germline CDR1 and CDR2 sequences are GTSNPN and SVGIG (reference sequence). The CDR3 extends over 17 amino acids. V gave up 2 bases and J gave up 4 bases; unmatched junction bases: 11. The CDR3 reads CAWSSLRASGRYNEQFF. CDR3 sequence (DNA): TGTGCCTGGAGTTCTCTTAGGGCTAGCGGGAGATACAATGAGCAGTTCTTC.

The rearrangement uses TRBV4-1 and TRBJ1-5; D is perhaps TRBD1 (6 bases). The CDR3 loop spans 15 amino acids. From germline, CDR1 is MGHRA and CDR2 YSYEKL. V was shortened by 0 bases and J by 5 bases, with 11 bases between the two germline ends. CDR3 amino acids: CASSQEPQGHQPQHF. CDR3 DNA sequence: TGCGCCAGCAGCCAAGAACCCCAGGGGCATCAGCCCCAGCATTTT.

V and J are TRBV20-1 and TRBJ2-1; 12 bases agree with TRBD2. CDR3 size: 13 residues. Unmatched junction bases numbered 3, after V lost 7 bases and J lost 5 bases. The germline CDR1 and CDR2 sequences are DFQATT and SNEGSKA (reference sequence). The DNA of the CDR3 is TGCAGTGGTCTAGCGGGAGGGAACAATGAGCAGTTCTTC. Translation gives CSGLAGGNNEQFF.

The rearrangement uses TRBV6-6 and TRBJ1-2, with D perhaps TRBD1 (5 bases). Germline CDR1 reads MNHNY; CDR2 reads SVGAGI (reference sequence). The CDR3 consists of 14 residues. Between the trimmed V and J ends, which lost 2 bases and 2 bases, there was a span of 9 bases. In DNA, the CDR3 is TGTGCCAGCAGTTACGGTGGGGGAAACTATGGCTACACCTTC. Protein sequence: CASSYGGGNYGYTF.